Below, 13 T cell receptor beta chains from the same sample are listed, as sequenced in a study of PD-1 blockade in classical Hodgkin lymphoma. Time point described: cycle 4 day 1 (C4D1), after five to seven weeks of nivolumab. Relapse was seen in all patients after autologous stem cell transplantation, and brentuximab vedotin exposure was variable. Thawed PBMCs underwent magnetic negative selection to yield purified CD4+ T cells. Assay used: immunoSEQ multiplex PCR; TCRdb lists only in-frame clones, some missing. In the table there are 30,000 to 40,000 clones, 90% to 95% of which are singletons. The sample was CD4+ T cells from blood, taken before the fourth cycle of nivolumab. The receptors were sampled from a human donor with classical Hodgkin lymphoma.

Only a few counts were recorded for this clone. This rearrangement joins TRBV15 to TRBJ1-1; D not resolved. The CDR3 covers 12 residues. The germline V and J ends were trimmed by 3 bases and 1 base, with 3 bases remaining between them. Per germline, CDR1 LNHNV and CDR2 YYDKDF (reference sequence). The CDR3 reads CATSSSNTEAFF. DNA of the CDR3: TGTGCCACCAGCAGTTCGAACACTGAAGCTTTCTTT.

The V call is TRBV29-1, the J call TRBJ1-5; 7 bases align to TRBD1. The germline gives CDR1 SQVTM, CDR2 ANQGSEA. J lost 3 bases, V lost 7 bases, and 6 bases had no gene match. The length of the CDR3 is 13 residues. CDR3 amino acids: CSARDSFNQPQHF. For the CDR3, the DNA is TGCAGCGCCAGGGACAGCTTCAATCAGCCCCAGCATTTT.

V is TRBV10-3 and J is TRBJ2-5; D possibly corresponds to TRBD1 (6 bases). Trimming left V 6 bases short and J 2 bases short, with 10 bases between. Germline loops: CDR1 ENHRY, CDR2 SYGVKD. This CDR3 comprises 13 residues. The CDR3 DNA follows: TGTGCCATCAGCTACAGGGTTCAAGAGACCCAGTACTTC. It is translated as CAISYRVQETQYF.

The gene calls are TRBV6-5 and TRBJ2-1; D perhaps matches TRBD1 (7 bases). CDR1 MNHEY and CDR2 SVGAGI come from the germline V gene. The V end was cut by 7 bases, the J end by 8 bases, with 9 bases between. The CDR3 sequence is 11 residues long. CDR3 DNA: TGTGCCAGCACCAGGGGGGATGAGCAGTTCTTC. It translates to CASTRGDEQFF.

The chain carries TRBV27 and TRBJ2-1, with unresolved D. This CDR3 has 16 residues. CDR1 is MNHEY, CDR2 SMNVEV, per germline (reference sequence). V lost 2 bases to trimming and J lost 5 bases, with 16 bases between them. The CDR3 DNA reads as TGTGCCAGCAGTTTAAGATGGCTGATCGCCAACAATGAGCAGTTCTTC. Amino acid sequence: CASSLRWLIANNEQFF.

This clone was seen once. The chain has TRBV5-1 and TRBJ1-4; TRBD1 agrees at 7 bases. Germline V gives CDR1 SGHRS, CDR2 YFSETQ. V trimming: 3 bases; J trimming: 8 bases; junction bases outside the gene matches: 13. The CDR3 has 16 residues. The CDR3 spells CASSWTGTAPGEKLFF. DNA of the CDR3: TGCGCCAGCAGCTGGACCGGGACAGCCCCCGGGGAAAAACTGTTTTTT.

The CDR3, as DNA: TGTGCCAGCAGCTCCCACCGGGACATCTATGGCTACACCTTC. As protein: CASSSHRDIYGYTF. J is TRBJ1-2 and V is TRBV11-2; a possible D gene is TRBD1 (6 bases). CDR1 and CDR2 (germline): SGHAT, FQNNGV. This CDR3 spans 14 amino acids. Trimming took off 4 bases at V and 4 bases at J, with 13 bases between the two ends.

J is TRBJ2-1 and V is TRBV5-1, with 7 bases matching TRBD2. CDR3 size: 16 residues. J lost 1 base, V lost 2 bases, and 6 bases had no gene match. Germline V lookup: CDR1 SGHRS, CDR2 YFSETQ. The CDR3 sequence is CASSFSSGESYNEQFF. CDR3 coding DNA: TGCGCCAGCAGCTTCTCTAGCGGAGAATCCTACAATGAGCAGTTCTTC.

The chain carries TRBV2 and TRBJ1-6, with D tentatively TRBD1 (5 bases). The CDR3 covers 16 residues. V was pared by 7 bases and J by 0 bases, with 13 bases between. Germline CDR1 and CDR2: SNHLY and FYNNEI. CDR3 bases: TGTGCCAGCACTCGGGACGGAAGCTCCTATAATTCACCCCTCCACTTT. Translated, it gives CASTRDGSSYNSPLHF.

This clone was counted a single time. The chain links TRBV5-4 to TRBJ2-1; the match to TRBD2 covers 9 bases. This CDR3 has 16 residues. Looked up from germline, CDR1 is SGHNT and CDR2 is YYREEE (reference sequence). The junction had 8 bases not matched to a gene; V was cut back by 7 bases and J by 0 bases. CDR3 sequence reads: CASETNSGSSYNEQFF. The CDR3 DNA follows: TGTGCCAGCGAAACTAATAGCGGGAGCTCCTACAATGAGCAGTTCTTC.

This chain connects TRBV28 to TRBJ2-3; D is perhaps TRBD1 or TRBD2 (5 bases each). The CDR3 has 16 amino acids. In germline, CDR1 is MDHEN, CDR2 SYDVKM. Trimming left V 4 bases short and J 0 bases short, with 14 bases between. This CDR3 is CASSYPGRTSTDTQYF. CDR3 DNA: TGTGCCAGCAGTTACCCGGGGCGGACTAGCACAGATACGCAGTATTTT.

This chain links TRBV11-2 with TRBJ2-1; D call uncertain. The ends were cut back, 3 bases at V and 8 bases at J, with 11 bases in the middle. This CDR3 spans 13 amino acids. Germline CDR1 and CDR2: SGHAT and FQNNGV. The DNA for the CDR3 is TGTGCCAGCAGCTTGACCATTTGGGATGAGCAGTTCTTC. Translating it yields CASSLTIWDEQFF.

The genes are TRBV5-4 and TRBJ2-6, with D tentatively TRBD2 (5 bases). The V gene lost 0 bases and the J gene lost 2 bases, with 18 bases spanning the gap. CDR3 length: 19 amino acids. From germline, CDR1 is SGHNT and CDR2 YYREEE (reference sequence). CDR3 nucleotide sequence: TGTGCCAGCAGCTTGGACGGCTCCGTGGGAGCCGCTGGGGCCAACGTCCTGACTTTC. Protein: CASSLDGSVGAAGANVLTF.